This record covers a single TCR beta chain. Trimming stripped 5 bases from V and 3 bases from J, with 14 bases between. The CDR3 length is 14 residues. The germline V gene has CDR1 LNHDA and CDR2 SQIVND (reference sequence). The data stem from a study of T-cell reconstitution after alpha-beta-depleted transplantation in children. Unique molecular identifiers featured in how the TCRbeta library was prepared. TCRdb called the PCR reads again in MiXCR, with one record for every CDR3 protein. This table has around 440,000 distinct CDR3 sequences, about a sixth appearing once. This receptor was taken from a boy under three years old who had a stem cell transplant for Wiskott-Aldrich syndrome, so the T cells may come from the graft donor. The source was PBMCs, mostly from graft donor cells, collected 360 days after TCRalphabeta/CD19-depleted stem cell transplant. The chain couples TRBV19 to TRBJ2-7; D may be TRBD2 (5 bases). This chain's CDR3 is CASSRRVTNYEQYF. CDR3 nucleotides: TGTGCCAGTAGTCGGCGGGTGACTAACTACGAGCAGTACTTC.